This TCR beta chain derives from a study of molecular identifiers for immune sequencing clone quantification (dated by TCRdb to 2017 to 2018). Broadly, across the study: For a replicate experiment, the RNA from either about 20,000 or 100,000 naive CD8 T cells was divided into five aliquots, and four of those aliquots went on to sequencing. This methods study benchmarked molecular-identifier clustering-based TCR repertoire sequencing (MIDCIRS) and TCR RNA copy counting, using CD8 T cells to do so. What the authors observed across the whole study: In CMV-specific effector cells, clones with more than 20 RNA copies accounted for over 99% of molecules, whereas in naive cells such clones accounted for under 1%. When barcode sub-clustering was left out, chimeric consensus sequences inflated TCR diversity, with chimeras reaching as high as 47%. Spiked-in Jurkat TCR RNA equivalent to a single cell was reported to be detectable even among approximately 1 million naive CD8 T cells. Highly expanded clone sizes could be underestimated if identical TCR molecules share a barcode. Modeling indicated around 3 TCR RNA copies recovered per cell, compared with about 10 by digital PCR, which implies a capture efficiency of around 31%.

A few counts support this clonotype. Its antigen is currently not known. It has no much larger one-base neighbor in the sample; base qualities were not kept. Library preparation employed PCR. For sequencing, an Illumina MiSeq was employed. Total RNA was purified with the Qiagen AllPrep DNA/RNA kit. Before any analysis, reads coming from multiple sequencing runs of the same library were combined into one pool. The paper's data handling went like this. Only reads with exact TCR constant sequence were kept, trimmed to 150 nt, and grouped by their 12-nt molecular barcodes. Reads within each barcode group were sub-clustered using a 15% Levenshtein threshold, and quality-weighted consensus sequences were constructed for each RNA molecule. Non-functional sequences were filtered out, along with any lower-count sequence sitting one edit away from another sequence. Based on a fit of two negative binomial distributions, barcode sub-clusters having less than 20% of the maximum read count were discarded. TCRdb handled the public reads itself, with Q25 trimming in fastp and clone calling in MiXCR, and kept productive beta chains. Rows merge per CDR3 protein into single entries with the most common DNA and genes. The V and J calls follow TCRdb's processing rather than the paper's. The sample has over 35,000 distinct CDR3 sequences on record, about 18% of them singletons. About 7% of the sample is in the top ten clones.

On a BD FACSAria II, naive CD8 T cells were FACS-sorted as CD8+CD4-CCR7+CD45RA+ and collected into RLT Plus buffer. Some naive CD8 T cell RNA was split equally between MIDCIRS and a Smart-seq2-style 5'RACE protocol for a sensitivity comparison. CD8 T cells were enriched using RosetteSep CD8+ T Cell Enrichment Cocktail and Ficoll-Paque, and the enriched cells then underwent ACK red cell lysis. From the cysteine through the phenylalanine, the CDR3 covers 12 amino acids. The retained sequence is limited to the CDR3, 36 bases, with the frame set at the first base. V is shortened by 6 bases, J by 7 bases, and the region joining them spans 10 bases. The germline V gene (reference sequence) yields SGHKS for CDR1 and YYEKEE for CDR2.

This clonotype was obtained from a human donor in good health. Some libraries in this study had Jurkat cell RNA spiked in. The receptor chain draws on TRBV5-5 and TRBJ2-2; the D gene assignment is ambiguous. The sample was naive CD8+ T cells from blood, with Jurkat cell RNA spiked in. The cell subset or site label of this sample denotes: FACS-sorted CD8+CD4-CCR7+CD45RA+ naive T cells. The bases are TGTGCCAGCACCCCAGTGGGCGGGGAGCTGTTTTTT. It encodes CASTPVGGELFF.